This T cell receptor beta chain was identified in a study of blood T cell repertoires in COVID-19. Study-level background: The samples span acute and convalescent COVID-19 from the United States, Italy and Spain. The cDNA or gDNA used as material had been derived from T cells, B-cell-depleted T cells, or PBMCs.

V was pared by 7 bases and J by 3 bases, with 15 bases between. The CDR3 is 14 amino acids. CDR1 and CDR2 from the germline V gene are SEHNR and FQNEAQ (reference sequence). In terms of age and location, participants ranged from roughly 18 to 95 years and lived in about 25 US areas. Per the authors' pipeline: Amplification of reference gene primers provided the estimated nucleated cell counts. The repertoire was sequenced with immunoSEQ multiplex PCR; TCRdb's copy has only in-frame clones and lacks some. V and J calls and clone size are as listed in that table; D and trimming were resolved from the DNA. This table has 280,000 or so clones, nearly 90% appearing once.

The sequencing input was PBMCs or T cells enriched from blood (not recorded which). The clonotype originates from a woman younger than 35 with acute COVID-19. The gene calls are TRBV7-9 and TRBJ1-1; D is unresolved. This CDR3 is CASTPIGDYTEAFF. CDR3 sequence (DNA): TGTGCCAGCACCCCTATCGGGGATTACACTGAAGCTTTCTTT. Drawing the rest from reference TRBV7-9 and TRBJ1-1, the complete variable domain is DTGVSQNPRHKITKRGQNVTFRCDPISEHNRLYWYRQTLGQGPEFLTYFQNEAQLEKSRLLSDRFSAERPKGSFSTLEIQRTEQGDSAMYLCASTPIGDYTEAFFGQGTRLTVV.